The rows below give T cell receptor beta chains drawn from one sample of a study of monozygotic twins with inflammatory bowel disease. TCRdb reanalyzed the 5' RACE reads, giving one entry per CDR3 protein sequence and no DNA. The specimen's table records about 150,000 distinct CDR3 sequences. The sequenced sample was blood. The receptors stem from a human donor with ulcerative colitis or Crohn's disease, or a healthy co-twin of an affected twin (not recorded which). Each CDR3 is given with its conserved first and last residue. Fields, in order: V gene, J gene, CDR3 protein.

TRBV7-9	TRBJ2-7	CASEQGREQYF
TRBV9	TRBJ2-1	CASSVETSAAYNEQFF
TRBV6-2/TRBV6-3	TRBJ2-2	CASSRDDGELFF
TRBV5-1	TRBJ2-3	CASSLEEVTTDTQYF
TRBV6-2/TRBV6-3	TRBJ1-3	CASSYGGSGNTIYF
TRBV30	TRBJ2-7	CAWSKGLGLAGGLPEQYF
TRBV19	TRBJ1-1	CASSMAWGGANTEAFF
TRBV7-9	TRBJ1-2	CASSLGAGDYGYTF
TRBV6-5	TRBJ2-5	CASSTGGTGGETQYF
TRBV7-2	TRBJ2-1	CASSLSRRPLPYEQFF
TRBV7-6	TRBJ1-3	CASSVQGTGNTIYF